The 12 T cell receptor beta chains presented below share a single source sample, sequenced in a study of blood T cells in healthy people across ages. It was with a sample-barcoded 5' primer and a J-beta primer mix that a second PCR of roughly 6 to 11 cycles was run. TCRdb recomputed calls from the 5' RACE reads with MiXCR, one row per CDR3 protein. The data hold around 780,000 distinct CDR3 sequences, with under 30% observed a single time. These sequences were also reported in another study, on T cells of mothers and their children.

Sequenced input: blood. These receptors originate from a boy aged 5-17 years in good health.

This clonotype appeared a few times. This rearrangement joins TRBV4-1 to TRBJ2-5; TRBD2 agrees at 8 bases. The V gene's germline CDR1 is MGHRA and CDR2 YSYEKL. This CDR3 comprises 15 residues. V shed 3 bases, J shed 6 bases, and the junction held 9 bases outside the gene matches. CDR3 DNA: TGCGCCAGCAGCCACCCAGCGGGGGAGGTAAAGACCCAGTACTTC. Translated, it gives CASSHPAGEVKTQYF.

The V gene is TRBV12-3 or TRBV12-4, the J gene TRBJ2-5, with 8 bases matching TRBD2. This CDR3 has 14 residues. V shed 8 bases, J shed 5 bases, and the junction held 10 bases outside the gene matches. The CDR3 region is CASVPGGPEETQYF. The DNA for the CDR3 is TGTGCCAGCGTACCGGGGGGGCCCGAGGAGACCCAGTACTTC.

This rearrangement joins TRBV9 to TRBJ2-1; a weak D match, TRBD2 (5 bases). CDR3 length: 14 residues. V shed 0 bases and J shed 9 bases, with 13 bases lying between them. The germline gives CDR1 SGDLS, CDR2 YYNGEE. CDR3 bases: TGTGCCAGCAGCGTAGGAGGTGAGGCGGGTGAGCAGTTCTTC. Protein sequence: CASSVGGEAGEQFF.

The table lists this clonotype with a few counts. The V and J genes are TRBV6-2 or TRBV6-3 and TRBJ2-2, with TRBD2 as a possible D gene (6 bases). Germline lookup yields CDR1 MNHEY and CDR2 SVGEGT. V gave up 6 bases and J gave up 3 bases, with 8 bases separating them. This CDR3 spans 13 amino acids. The CDR3 nucleotides read TGTGCCAGCAGCGGGGGTGACACCGGGGAGCTGTTTTTT. Residues: CASSGGDTGELFF.

This clonotype occurred a few times. The V gene is TRBV5-6, the J gene TRBJ2-5; D gene uncertain. V was trimmed by 4 bases and J by 7 bases, leaving 8 bases between them. CDR3 size: 11 residues. The V gene's germline CDR1 is SGHDT and CDR2 YYEEEE. CDR3 DNA: TGTGCCAGCAGCACCGAGGCGACCCAGTACTTC. Its protein is CASSTEATQYF. Full variable domain (outside the CDR3, taken from reference TRBV5-6 and TRBJ2-5): DAGVTQSPTHLIKTRGQQVTLRCSPKSGHDTVSWYQQALGQGPQFIFQYYEEEERQRGNFPDRFSGHQFPNYSSELNVNALLLGDSALYLCASSTEATQYFGPGTRLLVL.

This sequence joins TRBV10-3 and TRBJ2-5; no definite D call. Gene TRBJ2-1 matches the end of the DNA better, so the J call may be wrong. The CDR3 sequence is 14 residues long. Per germline, CDR1 ENHRY and CDR2 SYGVKD. CDR3 sequence: CAISESKTGHEQFF. DNA of the CDR3: TGTGCCATCAGTGAGTCGAAGACTGGCCATGAGCAGTTCTTC.

The genes are TRBV20-1 and TRBJ2-5, with 7 bases matching TRBD1. Judging by the DNA end, TRBJ2-7 fits better; the J call may be wrong. The CDR3 covers 14 residues. CDR1 and CDR2 from the germline V gene are DFQATT and SNEGSKA (reference sequence). The CDR3 sequence is CSAGVGRGLSEQYF. The CDR3 region has the DNA TGCAGTGCTGGGGTGGGCAGGGGGTTATCCGAGCAGTACTTC.

The J gene is TRBJ1-6, the V gene TRBV7-2, with a possible D match to TRBD1 (6 bases). V was clipped by 0 bases and J by 8 bases, with 11 bases between them. The CDR3 covers 15 residues. The germline CDR1 and CDR2 sequences are SGHTA and FQGNSA. The CDR3 nucleotides read TGTGCCAGCAGCTTAGCGGGGACACCAGATTCACCCCTCCACTTT. This translates into CASSLAGTPDSPLHF.

The chain joins TRBV19 to TRBJ1-1; a possible D gene is TRBD1 (6 bases). V lost 5 bases, J lost 8 bases, and 24 bases lay in between. CDR3 length: 16 residues. Germline CDR1 LNHDA, CDR2 SQIVND (reference sequence). CDR3 sequence (DNA): TGTGCCAGTAGTCTTGGCCCAGCGGGGGCAGCAACCGAAGCTTTCTTT. As protein: CASSLGPAGAATEAFF.

The table lists this clonotype with a few counts. CDR3 sequence reads: CASSLAQGRDSPLHF. The CDR3 DNA follows: TGTGCCAGCAGTTTAGCGCAAGGGAGAGACTCACCCCTCCACTTT. The rearrangement joins TRBV12-3 or TRBV12-4 to TRBJ1-6, with no clear D. Deletions cut 0 bases from V and 10 bases from J, with 13 bases between. CDR3 length equals 15 residues.

This clonotype was counted ten times or more. The chain links TRBV6-6 to TRBJ1-2, with D maybe TRBD1 (5 bases). The CDR3 is 13 residues long. The V end was cut by 4 bases, the J end by 4 bases, with 10 bases between. Germline V gene data show CDR1 as MNHNY and CDR2 as SVGAGI (reference sequence). In DNA, the CDR3 is TGTGCCAGCAGTTCTGACAGCCTCTATGGCTACACCTTC. As protein: CASSSDSLYGYTF.

The chain links TRBV6-1 to TRBJ1-5, with 9 bases that match TRBD1. The ends lost 4 bases at V and 2 bases at J; junction bases unmatched: 3. Germline CDR1 and CDR2: MNHNS and SASEGT. The CDR3 is 15 residues long. Here the CDR3 DNA reads TGTGCCAGCAGTGCTCGGACAGGGGGCAATCAGCCCCAGCATTTT. Amino acid sequence: CASSARTGGNQPQHF.